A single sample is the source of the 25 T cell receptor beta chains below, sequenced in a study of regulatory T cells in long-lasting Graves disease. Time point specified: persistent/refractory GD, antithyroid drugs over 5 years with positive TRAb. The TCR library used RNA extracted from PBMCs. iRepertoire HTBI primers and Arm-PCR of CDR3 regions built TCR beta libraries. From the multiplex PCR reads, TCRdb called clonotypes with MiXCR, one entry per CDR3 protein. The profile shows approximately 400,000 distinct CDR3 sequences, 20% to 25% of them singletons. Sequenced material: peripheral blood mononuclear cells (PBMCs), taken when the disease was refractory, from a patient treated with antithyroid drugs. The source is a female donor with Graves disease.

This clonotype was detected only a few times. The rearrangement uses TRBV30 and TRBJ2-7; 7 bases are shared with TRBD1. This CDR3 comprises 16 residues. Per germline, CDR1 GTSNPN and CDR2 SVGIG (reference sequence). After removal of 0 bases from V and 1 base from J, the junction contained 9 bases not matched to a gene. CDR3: CAWSVLYRGSSYEQYF. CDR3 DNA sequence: TGTGCCTGGAGTGTACTTTACAGGGGAAGTTCCTACGAGCAGTACTTC. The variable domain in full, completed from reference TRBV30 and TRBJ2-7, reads SQTIHQWPATLVQPVGSPLSLECTVEGTSNPNLYWYRQAAGRGLQLLFYSVGIGQISSEVPQNLSASRPQDRQFILSSKKLLLSDSGFYLCAWSVLYRGSSYEQYFGPGTRLTVT.

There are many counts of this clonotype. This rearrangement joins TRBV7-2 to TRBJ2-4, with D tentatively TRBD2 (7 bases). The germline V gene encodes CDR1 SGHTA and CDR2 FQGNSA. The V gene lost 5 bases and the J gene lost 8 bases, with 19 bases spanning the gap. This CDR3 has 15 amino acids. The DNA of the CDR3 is TGTGCCAGCAGCCTAAGGGGGGGGGTAACGGACATTCAGTACTTC. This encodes CASSLRGGVTDIQYF.

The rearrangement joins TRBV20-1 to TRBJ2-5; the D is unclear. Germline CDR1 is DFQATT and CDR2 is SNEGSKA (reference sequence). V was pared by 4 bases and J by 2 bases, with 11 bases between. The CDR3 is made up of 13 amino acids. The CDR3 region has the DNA TGCAGTGCTATCCAGGCCTCGCAAGAGACCCAGTACTTC. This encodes CSAIQASQETQYF.

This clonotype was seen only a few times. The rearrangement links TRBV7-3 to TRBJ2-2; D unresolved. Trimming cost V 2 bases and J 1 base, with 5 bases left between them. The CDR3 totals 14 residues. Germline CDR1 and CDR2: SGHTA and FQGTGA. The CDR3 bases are TGTGCCAGCAGCTTAGGGATGAACACCGGGGAGCTGTTTTTT. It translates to CASSLGMNTGELFF.

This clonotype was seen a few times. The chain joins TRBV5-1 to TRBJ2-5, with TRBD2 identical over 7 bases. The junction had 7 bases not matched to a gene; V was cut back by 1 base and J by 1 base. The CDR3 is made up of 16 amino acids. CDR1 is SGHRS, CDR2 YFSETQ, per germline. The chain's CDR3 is CASSLYGGGPQETQYF. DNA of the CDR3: TGCGCCAGCAGCTTGTATGGGGGAGGGCCCCAAGAGACCCAGTACTTC.

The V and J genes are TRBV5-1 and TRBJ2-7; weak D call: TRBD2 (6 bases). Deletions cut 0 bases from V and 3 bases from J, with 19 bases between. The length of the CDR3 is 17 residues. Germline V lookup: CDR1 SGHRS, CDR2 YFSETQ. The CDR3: CASSLGALAGQLYEQYF. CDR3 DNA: TGCGCCAGCAGCTTGGGGGCGTTGGCGGGGCAACTCTACGAGCAGTACTTC.

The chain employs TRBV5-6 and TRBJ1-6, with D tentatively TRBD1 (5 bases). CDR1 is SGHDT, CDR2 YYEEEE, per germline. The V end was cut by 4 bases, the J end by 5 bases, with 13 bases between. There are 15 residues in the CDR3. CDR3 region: CASSLNSGNNSPLHF. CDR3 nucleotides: TGTGCCAGCAGCCTGAACTCAGGGAATAATTCACCCCTCCACTTT.

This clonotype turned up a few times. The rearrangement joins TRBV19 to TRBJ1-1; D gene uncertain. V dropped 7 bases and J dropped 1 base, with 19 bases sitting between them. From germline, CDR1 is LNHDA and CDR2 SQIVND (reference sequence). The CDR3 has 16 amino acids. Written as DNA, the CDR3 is TGTGCCAGTATGACTTTTGCGTCAACAGCGAACACTGAAGCTTTCTTT. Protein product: CASMTFASTANTEAFF.

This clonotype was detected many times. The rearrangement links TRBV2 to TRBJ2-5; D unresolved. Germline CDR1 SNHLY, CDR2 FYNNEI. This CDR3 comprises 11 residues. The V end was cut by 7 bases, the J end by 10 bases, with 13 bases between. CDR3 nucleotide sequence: TGTGCCAGCAATTCAGACGGTCACCAGTACTTC. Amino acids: CASNSDGHQYF.

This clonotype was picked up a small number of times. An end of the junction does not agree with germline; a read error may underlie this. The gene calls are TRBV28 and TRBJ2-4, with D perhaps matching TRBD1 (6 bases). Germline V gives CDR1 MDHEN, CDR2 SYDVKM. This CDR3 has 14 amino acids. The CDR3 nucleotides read TGTGTCAGCAGCCTGACAGGAGCCAAAAACATTCAGTACTTC. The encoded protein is CVSSLTGAKNIQYF.

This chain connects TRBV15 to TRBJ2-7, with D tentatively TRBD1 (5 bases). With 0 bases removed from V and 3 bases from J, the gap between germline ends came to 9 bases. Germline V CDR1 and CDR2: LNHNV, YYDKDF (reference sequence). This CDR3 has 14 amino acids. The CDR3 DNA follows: TGTGCCACCAGCAGAGATGCAGGGAACTACGAGCAGTACTTC. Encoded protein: CATSRDAGNYEQYF.

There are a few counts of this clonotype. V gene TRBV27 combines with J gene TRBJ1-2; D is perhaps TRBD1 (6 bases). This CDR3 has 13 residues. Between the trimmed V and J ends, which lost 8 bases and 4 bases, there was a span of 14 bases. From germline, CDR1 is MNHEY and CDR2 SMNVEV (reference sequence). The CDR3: CASGTNSFYGYTF. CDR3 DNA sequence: TGTGCCAGCGGGACAAACTCATTCTATGGCTACACCTTC.

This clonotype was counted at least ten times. CDR3 coding DNA: TGTGCCAGCAGTGCGAAGTTTAACTATGGCTACACCTTC. Translated: CASSAKFNYGYTF. The chain combines TRBV6-1 with TRBJ1-2; D unresolved. Trimming took 4 bases from V and 1 from J, leaving 7 bases between them. Germline assignment: CDR1 MNHNS and CDR2 SASEGT. The CDR3 is 13 amino acids.

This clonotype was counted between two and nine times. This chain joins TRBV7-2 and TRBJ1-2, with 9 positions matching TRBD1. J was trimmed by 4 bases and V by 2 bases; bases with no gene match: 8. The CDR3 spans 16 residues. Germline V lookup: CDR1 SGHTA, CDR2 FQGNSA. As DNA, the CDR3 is TGTGCCAGCAGCTTAAGAACACCGACAGGGGGCTATGGCTACACCTTC. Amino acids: CASSLRTPTGGYGYTF.

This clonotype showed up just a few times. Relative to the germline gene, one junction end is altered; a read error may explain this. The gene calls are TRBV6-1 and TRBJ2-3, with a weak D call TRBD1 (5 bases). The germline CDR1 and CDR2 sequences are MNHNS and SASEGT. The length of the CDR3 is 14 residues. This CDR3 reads CASREDRSTDTQYF. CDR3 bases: TGTGCCAGCAGGGAAGACAGAAGCACAGATACGCAGTATTTT.

CDR3 region: CASTLDRVGYTF. CDR3 sequence (DNA): TGTGCCAGTACCTTGGACAGGGTAGGCTACACCTTC. V and J are TRBV19 and TRBJ1-2; 8 bases match TRBD1. This CDR3 has 12 residues. In germline, CDR1 is LNHDA, CDR2 SQIVND (reference sequence). The V gene end was trimmed by 7 bases and the J gene end by 8 bases; junction bases not matched to a gene: 6.

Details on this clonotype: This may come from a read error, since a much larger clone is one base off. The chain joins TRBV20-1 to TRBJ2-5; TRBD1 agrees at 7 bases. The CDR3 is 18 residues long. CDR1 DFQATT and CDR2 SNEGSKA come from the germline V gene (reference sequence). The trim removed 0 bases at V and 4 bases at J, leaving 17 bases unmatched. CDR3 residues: CSARDFTGQTSVRETQYF. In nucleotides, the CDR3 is TGCAGTGCTAGAGATTTCACGGGACAGACTTCTGTGCGAGAGACCCAGTACTTC.

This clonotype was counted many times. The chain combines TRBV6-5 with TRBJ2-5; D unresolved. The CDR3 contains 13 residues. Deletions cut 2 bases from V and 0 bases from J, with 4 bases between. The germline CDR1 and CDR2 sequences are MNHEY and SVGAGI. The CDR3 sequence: CASSYVYQETQYF. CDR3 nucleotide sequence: TGTGCCAGCAGTTACGTGTACCAAGAGACCCAGTACTTC.

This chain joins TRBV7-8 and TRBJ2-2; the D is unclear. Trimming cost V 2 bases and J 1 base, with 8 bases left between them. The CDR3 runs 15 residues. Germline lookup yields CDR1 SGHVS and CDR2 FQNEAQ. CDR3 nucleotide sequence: TGTGCCAGCAGCTTAAAATTAGGGAACACCGGGGAGCTGTTTTTT. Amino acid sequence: CASSLKLGNTGELFF.

CDR3 in amino acids: CAWSAGTKNYNSPLHF. The DNA for the CDR3 is TGTGCCTGGAGTGCCGGGACAAAAAACTATAATTCACCCCTCCACTTT. The rearrangement links TRBV30 to TRBJ1-6; the D gene is possibly TRBD1 (6 bases). CDR1 and CDR2 (germline): GTSNPN, SVGIG (reference sequence). CDR3 size: 16 residues. Trimming shortened V by 1 base and J by 3 bases, and 13 bases separated the two germline ends.

CDR3 DNA sequence: TGCGCCAGCAGCGCAGAATACGGACGTCCGGAGACCCAGTACTTC. It codes for CASSAEYGRPETQYF. This chain joins TRBV5-1 and TRBJ2-5; no clear D. The CDR3 totals 15 residues. V was pared by 4 bases and J by 5 bases, with 18 bases between. The germline V gene has CDR1 SGHRS and CDR2 YFSETQ.

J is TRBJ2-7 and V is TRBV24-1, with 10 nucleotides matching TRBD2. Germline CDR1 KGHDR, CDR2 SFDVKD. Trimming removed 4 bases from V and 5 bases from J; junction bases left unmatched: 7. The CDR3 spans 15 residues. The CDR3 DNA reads TGTGCCACCAGTGACGTAGCGGGAGGAGCGGACGAGCAGTACTTC. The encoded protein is CATSDVAGGADEQYF.

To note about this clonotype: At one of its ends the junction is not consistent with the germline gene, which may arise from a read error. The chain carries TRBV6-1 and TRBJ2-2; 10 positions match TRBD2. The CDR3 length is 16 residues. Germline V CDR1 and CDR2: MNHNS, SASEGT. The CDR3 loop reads CAGSRRTSGQTGELFF. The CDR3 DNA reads TGTGCCGGCAGCCGTCGGACTAGCGGACAGACCGGGGAGCTGTTTTTT.

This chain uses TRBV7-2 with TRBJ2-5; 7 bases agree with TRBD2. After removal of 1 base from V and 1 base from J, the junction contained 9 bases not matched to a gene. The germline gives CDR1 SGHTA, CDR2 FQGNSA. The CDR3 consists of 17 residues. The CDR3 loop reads CASSLVASGGFQETQYF. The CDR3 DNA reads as TGTGCCAGCAGCTTAGTGGCTAGCGGAGGATTCCAAGAGACCCAGTACTTC.

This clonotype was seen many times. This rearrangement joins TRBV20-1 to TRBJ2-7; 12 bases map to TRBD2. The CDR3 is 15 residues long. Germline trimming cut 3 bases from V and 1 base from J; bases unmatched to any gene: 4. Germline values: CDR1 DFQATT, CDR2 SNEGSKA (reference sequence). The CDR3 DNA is TGCAGTGCTAGCGCTAGCGGGAGGGGTTCCTACGAGCAGTACTTC. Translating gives CSASASGRGSYEQYF.